This TCR beta chain appears in the sequencing data of a study of blood T cell repertoires in COVID-19. Study summary: The cDNA or gDNA used as material had been derived from T cells, B-cell-depleted T cells, or PBMCs.

This clone was seen only once. Germline V gene sequence: CDR1 GTSNPN, CDR2 SVGIG (reference sequence). The V segment lost 8 bases and the J segment 5 bases; nucleotides outside the gene matches: 12. This CDR3 is 15 amino acids long. Per the authors' pipeline: It was from reference gene primer amplification that nucleated cell counts were estimated. Sequencing was performed with immunoSEQ multiplex PCR; in TCRdb, only in-frame clones are kept and a portion is missing. For V, J and clone size, that table is used; D and trimming come from the DNA. The sample contains hundreds of thousands of clones, around 87% of which appear only once.

The V gene is TRBV30, the J gene TRBJ2-5; 12 bases align to TRBD1. The source of this sequence is a man aged 70-80 years with acute or convalescent COVID-19. The source material was peripheral blood. CDR3 loop: CAGSPGQGARETQYF. Here the CDR3 DNA reads TGTGCCGGATCTCCGGGACAGGGGGCGAGGGAGACCCAGTACTTC.